This TCR beta chain was captured by sequencing in a study of beta chain features in type 1 diabetes. Broader study findings: Cells carrying high TCR expression could end up over-represented when cDNA is sequenced.

Investigators reverse transcribed all isolated RNA, so they sequenced expressed TCRB transcripts. Measured with immunoSEQ multiplex PCR; TCRdb has only the in-frame clones, and not every one. The table includes under 450,000 clones, 14% detected once. Deletions cut 1 base from V and 0 bases from J, with 7 bases between. Germline-derived CDR1 and CDR2 are SEHNR and FQNEAQ (reference sequence). The CDR3 contains 15 residues. The table lists this clone with a few counts. The antigen remains unidentified. The chain links TRBV7-9 to TRBJ2-1; no firm D call. The receptor comes from a man aged 25-45 years in good health. Sample: naive CD4+ T cells from blood. The CDR3 loop is CASSLGQNSYNEQFF. Written as DNA, the CDR3 is TGTGCCAGCAGCTTAGGGCAAAACTCCTACAATGAGCAGTTCTTC.